This is a list of T cell receptor beta chains from one sample in a study of cytotoxic CD8 clonotypes in ibrutinib-treated CLL. The table came from immunoSEQ multiplex PCR; TCRdb's copy has only in-frame clones and leaves some out. The sample lists 90,000 to 95,000 clones, around 77% seen once, with around 25% in the top ten. The source was PBMCs, collected after 24 months of ibrutinib treatment. The source of these receptors is a human donor with chronic lymphocytic leukemia. Each CDR3 is given with its conserved first and last residue. The D gene is left open where the match is weak. The listing skips clone size in some rows; elsewhere it reads once, few, many or a size class.

d_gene	j_gene	abundance	v_gene	CDR3aa	CDR3nt
TRBD1	TRBJ1-2	.	TRBV10-2	CASVPGQGANYGYTF	TGCGCCAGCGTCCCGGGACAGGGGGCAAACTATGGCTACACCTTC
TRBD2	TRBJ2-1	.	TRBV4-1	CASSQDQTSASYNEQFF	TGCGCCAGCAGCCAAGATCAGACTAGCGCATCCTACAATGAGCAGTTCTTC
.	TRBJ2-5	many	TRBV10-3	CAISVVEEETQYF	TGTGCCATCAGTGTGGTGGAGGAAGAGACCCAGTACTTC
.	TRBJ1-2	once	TRBV29-1	CSAGEGEAYGYTF	TGCAGCGCTGGGGAAGGGGAGGCCTATGGCTACACCTTC
.	TRBJ2-3	.	TRBV4-2	CASSPIGLTTDTQYF	TGTGCCAGCAGCCCCATCGGTCTTACCACAGATACGCAGTATTTT
TRBD1	TRBJ2-2	few	TRBV2	CARGQGNTGELFF	TGTGCCAGGGGACAGGGGAACACCGGGGAGCTGTTTTTT
TRBD1	TRBJ2-7	.	TRBV19	CASSPTGTGYYEQYF	TGTGCCAGTAGCCCCACCGGGACAGGATACTACGAGCAGTACTTC
.	TRBJ1-1	.	TRBV28	CASRTLNRDSAFF	TGTGCCAGCAGAACCTTAAACAGGGACTCAGCTTTCTTT
TRBD2	TRBJ2-7	.	TRBV5-1	CASSLTSGSKGYEQYF	TGCGCCAGCAGCTTGACTAGCGGGAGTAAGGGCTACGAGCAGTACTTC
TRBD2	TRBJ2-1	.	TRBV10-3	CAISDLSGEPTYNEQFF	TGTGCCATCAGTGACCTTAGCGGGGAACCTACCTACAATGAGCAGTTCTTC
.	TRBJ2-7	.	TRBV11-2	CASSLDALYEQYF	TGTGCCAGCAGCTTAGATGCTCTCTACGAGCAGTACTTC
.	TRBJ1-2	.	TRBV5-1	CASSFTGGGYTF	TGCGCCAGCAGCTTTACAGGAGGAGGCTACACCTTC
.	TRBJ1-2	many	TRBV5-4	CASSLESWYGYTF	TGTGCCAGCAGCTTGGAGTCCTGGTATGGCTACACCTTC
.	TRBJ2-1	.	TRBV6-4	CASSERLAPNSYNEQFF	TGTGCCAGCAGTGAAAGGCTAGCCCCGAACTCCTACAATGAGCAGTTCTTC
.	TRBJ1-1	.	TRBV2	CASSRSLNTEAFF	TGTGCCAGCAGTAGGTCCCTGAACACTGAAGCTTTCTTT
TRBD2	TRBJ2-3	few	TRBV19	CASNPVLAPSTDTQYF	TGTGCCAGTAACCCGGTACTAGCGCCTAGCACAGATACGCAGTATTTT
TRBD1	TRBJ2-3	.	TRBV6-1	CASSAGTGSRDTQYF	TGTGCCAGCAGTGCCGGGACAGGGAGTCGGGATACGCAGTATTTT
.	TRBJ1-2	.	TRBV7-3	CASSPGLQGRYGYTF	TGTGCCAGCAGCCCAGGATTACAGGGACGCTATGGCTACACCTTC
TRBD2	TRBJ2-3	.	TRBV12-5	CASVILAGGLGTDTQYF	TGTGCTAGTGTTATACTAGCGGGAGGGCTGGGCACAGATACGCAGTATTTT
TRBD2	TRBJ2-3	.	TRBV2	CASRDWDYTDTQYF	TGTGCCAGCAGGGACTGGGACTACACAGATACGCAGTATTTT
.	TRBJ1-3	.	TRBV28	CASSPRVNTIYF	TGTGCCAGCAGTCCCCGGGTAAACACCATATATTTT
.	TRBJ1-5	.	TRBV2	CASSPTGLNQPQHF	TGTGCCAGCAGCCCGACAGGCCTTAATCAGCCCCAGCATTTT
TRBD2	TRBJ2-3	.	TRBV10-3	CAISDDGGALRDTQYF	TGTGCCATCAGTGATGACGGGGGGGCCTTAAGAGATACGCAGTATTTT
TRBD1	TRBJ1-2	.	TRBV6-1	CASSVLDRASGYTF	TGTGCCAGCAGTGTCCTGGACAGGGCGTCTGGCTACACCTTC
.	TRBJ2-4	once	TRBV18	CASSLTVSLAKNIQYF	TGTGCCAGCTCACTCACAGTATCACTAGCCAAAAACATTCAGTACTTC
.	TRBJ2-1	.	TRBV12-1	CASSLNSGRESYNEQFF	TGTGCCAGCAGCTTAAATAGCGGGAGGGAGTCCTACAATGAGCAGTTCTTC
TRBD1	TRBJ2-7	.	TRBV4-3	CASSQDRAGQGLYEQYF	TGCGCCAGCAGCCAAGATCGTGCGGGACAGGGGTTATACGAGCAGTACTTC
.	TRBJ1-4	.	TRBV11-2	CASSLRRTANEKLFF	TGTGCCAGCAGCTTAAGACGGACTGCTAATGAAAAACTGTTTTTT
.	TRBJ2-5	.	TRBV7-2	CASSLAQETQYF	TGTGCCAGCAGCTTGGCCCAAGAGACCCAGTACTTC
TRBD2	TRBJ2-3	.	TRBV7-3	CASSIAGGSTDTQYF	TGTGCCAGCAGCATAGCGGGAGGGAGCACAGATACGCAGTATTTT
TRBD1	TRBJ1-6	few	TRBV7-9	CASSPGTATNSPLHF	TGTGCCAGCAGCCCTGGGACAGCGACGAATTCACCCCTCCACTTT
TRBD2	TRBJ2-7	.	TRBV10-1	CASSDRAGASDEQYF	TGCGCCAGCAGTGACCGGGCGGGAGCATCTGACGAGCAGTACTTC
.	TRBJ2-7	.	TRBV27	CARAPRYEQYF	TGTGCCAGGGCTCCCCGCTACGAGCAGTACTTC
TRBD1	TRBJ2-7	.	TRBV11-3	CASSRGQGDHEQYF	TGTGCCAGCAGCCGAGGACAGGGGGACCACGAGCAGTACTTC
TRBD2	TRBJ2-1	.	TRBV5-8	CASSSGTSGRNEQFF	TGTGCCAGCAGCTCTGGGACTAGCGGGAGGAATGAGCAGTTCTTC
TRBD1	TRBJ1-6	.	TRBV10-1	CASSEWGRGSSYNSPLHF	TGCGCCAGCAGTGAGTGGGGCAGGGGGAGCTCCTATAATTCACCCCTCCACTTT
TRBD2	TRBJ2-5	.	TRBV4-1	CASSQILSGSYGETQYF	TGCGCCAGCAGCCAAATCTTAAGCGGGAGCTACGGGGAGACCCAGTACTTC
.	TRBJ1-4	.	TRBV7-9	CASSLLNRVGEKLFF	TGTGCCAGCAGCTTACTGAACAGGGTAGGAGAAAAACTGTTTTTT
.	TRBJ1-2	.	TRBV6-1	CASSDFSASTYGYTF	TGTGCCAGCAGTGATTTCAGCGCTTCAACCTATGGCTACACCTTC
.	TRBJ2-2	.	TRBV6-1	CASSFTGELFF	TGTGCCAGCTCCTTCACCGGGGAGCTGTTTTTT
.	TRBJ2-4	few	TRBV28	CASSSTARNIQYF	TGTGCCAGCAGTTCGACAGCACGAAACATTCAGTACTTC
.	TRBJ1-3	.	TRBV6-1	CASSEAAGNTIYF	TGTGCCAGCAGTGAAGCGGCTGGAAACACCATATATTTT
.	TRBJ1-1	.	TRBV5-1	CASSFRDGEAFF	TGCGCCAGCAGCTTCCGGGACGGTGAAGCTTTCTTT
.	TRBJ2-1	.	TRBV6-5	CASSRTAEDEQFF	TGTGCCAGCAGCCGTACAGCGGAGGATGAGCAGTTCTTC
.	TRBJ2-7	.	TRBV7-9	CASSPKGPYEQYF	TGTGCCAGCAGCCCCAAAGGGCCCTACGAGCAGTACTTC
.	TRBJ1-5	.	TRBV7-9	CASSHHRDNQPQHF	TGTGCCAGCAGTCATCACCGGGACAATCAGCCCCAGCATTTT
.	TRBJ1-5	.	TRBV27	CASSLGLQGPQHF	TGTGCCAGCAGTTTGGGGCTTCAAGGGCCCCAGCATTTT
.	TRBJ2-1	.	TRBV19	CASSIAAISYNEQFF	TGTGCCAGTAGTATAGCAGCAATCTCCTACAATGAGCAGTTCTTC
.	TRBJ2-7	once	TRBV7-9	CASSRITQAPEQYF	TGTGCCAGCAGTCGTATAACCCAAGCCCCCGAGCAGTACTTC
.	TRBJ1-1	.	TRBV9	CASSPRPADNAEAFF	TGTGCCAGCAGCCCCCGACCGGCCGATAACGCTGAAGCTTTCTTT
.	TRBJ2-1	.	TRBV28	CASSLANYNEQFF	TGTGCCAGCAGTTTGGCTAACTACAATGAGCAGTTCTTC